This T cell receptor (beta chain) originates from a study of T cell repertoires in cytomegalovirus infection. Study context: The public TCR beta signatures pointed to both CMV infection and matching HLA type.

CDR3 length equals 14 residues. The V and J ends lost 3 bases and 9 bases respectively, with 15 bases between them. The germline V gene encodes CDR1 MNHEY and CDR2 SMNVEV (reference sequence). The study, taken as a whole, reports: HLA-C-restricted TCR beta clonotypes specific for CMV led the ex vivo response. Based on cumulative public TCR beta family frequency, carriers of CMV plus the relevant HLA were identified.

This clonotype was observed a few times. The antigen is not known. MiXCR was run by TCRdb on the reads, yielding one entry per CDR3 protein. The data contain about 220,000 distinct CDR3 sequences, approximately 40% of them singletons. This rearrangement joins TRBV27 to TRBJ2-4, with D possibly TRBD1 on 5 matching bases. The sample in question was CD8+ T cells from cultured PBMCs, obtained from culture after CMV antigen stimulation. The sequence was collected from a human donor in good health (CMV status not recorded). Some clones in this sample may be carry-over from other donors' samples. CDR3 bases: TGTGCCAGCAGTTTGGGCGACAGCATGGGCATTCAGTACTTC. This translates into CASSLGDSMGIQYF.